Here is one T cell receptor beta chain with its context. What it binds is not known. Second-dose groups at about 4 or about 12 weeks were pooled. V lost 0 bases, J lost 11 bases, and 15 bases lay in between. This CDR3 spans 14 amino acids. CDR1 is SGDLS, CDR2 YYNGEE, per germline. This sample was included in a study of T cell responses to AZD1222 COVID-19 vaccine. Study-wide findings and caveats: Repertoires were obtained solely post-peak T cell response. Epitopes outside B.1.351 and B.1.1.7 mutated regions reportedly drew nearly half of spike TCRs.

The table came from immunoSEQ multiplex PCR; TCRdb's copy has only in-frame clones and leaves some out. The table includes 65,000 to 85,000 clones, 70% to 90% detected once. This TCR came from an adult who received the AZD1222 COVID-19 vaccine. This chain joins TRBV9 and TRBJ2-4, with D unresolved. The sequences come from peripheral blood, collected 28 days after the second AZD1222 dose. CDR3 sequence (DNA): TGTGCCAGCAGCGTAGATTTGACCGAACGGGTTCAGTACTTC. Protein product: CASSVDLTERVQYF. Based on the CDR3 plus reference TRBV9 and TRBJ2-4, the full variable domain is DSGVTQTPKHLITATGQRVTLRCSPRSGDLSVYWYQQSLDQGLQFLIQYYNGEERAKGNILERFSAQQFPDLHSELNLSSLELGDSALYFCASSVDLTERVQYFGAGTRLSVL.